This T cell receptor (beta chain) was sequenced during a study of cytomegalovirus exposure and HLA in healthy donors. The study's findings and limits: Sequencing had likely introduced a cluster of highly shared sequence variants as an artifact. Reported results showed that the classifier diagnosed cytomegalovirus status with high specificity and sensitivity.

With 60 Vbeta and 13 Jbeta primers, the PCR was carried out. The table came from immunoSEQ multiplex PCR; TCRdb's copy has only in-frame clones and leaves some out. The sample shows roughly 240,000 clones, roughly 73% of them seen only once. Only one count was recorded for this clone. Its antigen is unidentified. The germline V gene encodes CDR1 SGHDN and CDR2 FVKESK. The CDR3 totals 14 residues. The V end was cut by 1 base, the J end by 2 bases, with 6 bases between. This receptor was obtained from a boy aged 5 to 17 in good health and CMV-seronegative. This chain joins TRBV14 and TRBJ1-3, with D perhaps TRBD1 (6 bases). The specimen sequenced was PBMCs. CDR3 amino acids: CASSQGTAGNTIYF. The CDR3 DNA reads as TGTGCCAGCAGCCAAGGGACAGCTGGAAACACCATATATTTT.